These 25 T cell receptor beta chains originate from one sample sequenced in a study of T-cell memory formation after mild COVID-19. TCRdb analysed the 5' RACE reads with MiXCR anew, one entry per CDR3 protein. The sample shows about 110,000 distinct CDR3 sequences, 12% of them seen only once. The sequencing input was PBMCs or a T cell subset sorted from them (not recorded which). The receptor set was obtained from an adult woman who had mild COVID-19 (a few samples of this study predate the infection). Cell type and time point are not known.

This clonotype came up a few times. V is TRBV7-9 and J is TRBJ2-5, with D maybe TRBD1 (6 bases). The CDR3 is 14 residues long. Trimming removed 1 base at V and 3 bases at J, with 9 bases between. Germline V gene lookup returns CDR1 SEHNR and CDR2 FQNEAQ (reference sequence). The CDR3 is CASSLVTGEETQYF. The CDR3 DNA reads TGTGCCAGCAGCTTAGTGACAGGAGAAGAGACCCAGTACTTC.

In its sample, this clonotype was seen a few times. The CDR3 DNA reads as TGTGCCAGCACTACCACTAGCGGGAGTTTCTACAATGAGCAGTTCTTC. As protein: CASTTTSGSFYNEQFF. The J gene is TRBJ2-1, the V gene TRBV27, with 11 bases fitting TRBD2. V dropped 7 bases and J dropped 3; count of bases not matched to a gene: 8. CDR3 length: 16 amino acids. Per germline, CDR1 MNHEY and CDR2 SMNVEV (reference sequence).

The chain employs TRBV7-6 and TRBJ1-4; D is unclear. Trimming took 5 bases from V and 8 from J, leaving 12 bases between them. Per germline, CDR1 SGHVS and CDR2 FNYEAQ. The CDR3 covers 13 residues. Here the CDR3 DNA reads TGTGCCAGCAGCCCACCCGGGAACGAAAAACTGTTTTTT. Its protein product is CASSPPGNEKLFF. Complete variable domain (other parts from reference TRBV7-6 and TRBJ1-4): GAGVSQSPRYKVTKRGQDVALRCDPISGHVSLYWYRQALGQGPEFLTYFNYEAQQDKSGLPNDRFSAERPEGSISTLTIQRTEQRDSAMYRCASSPPGNEKLFFGSGTQLSVL.

This clonotype appeared a few times. The chain combines TRBV7-9 with TRBJ1-2; D is ambiguous. The germline CDR1 and CDR2 sequences are SEHNR and FQNEAQ (reference sequence). Trimming left V 1 base short and J 7 bases short, with 19 bases between. The CDR3 is 16 residues long. This CDR3 reads CASSLEAVVYSGGYTF. In nucleotides, the CDR3 is TGTGCCAGCAGCTTAGAGGCCGTTGTCTATTCTGGTGGCTACACCTTC.

The rearrangement links TRBV6-2 or TRBV6-3 to TRBJ1-1, with D hard to call. CDR1 and CDR2 from the germline V gene are MNHEY and SVGEGT. Trimming removed 2 bases at V and 5 bases at J, with 12 bases between. CDR3 length: 14 amino acids. The CDR3 is CASSYGHTQTEAFF. CDR3 in DNA: TGTGCCAGCAGTTACGGTCACACCCAGACTGAAGCTTTCTTT.

Only a few counts were recorded for this clonotype. This sequence joins TRBV5-1 and TRBJ2-5; D is possibly TRBD1 or TRBD2 (5 bases each). Trimming removed 4 bases at V and 0 bases at J, with 13 bases between. The CDR3 spans 15 residues. Germline V gene data show CDR1 as SGHRS and CDR2 as YFSETQ. The CDR3 nucleotides read TGCGCCAGCAGCCCCTCGAGGGGATACCAAGAGACCCAGTACTTC. Its protein is CASSPSRGYQETQYF.

This clonotype was seen a handful of times. The chain uses TRBV7-6 and TRBJ1-1; D perhaps matches TRBD1 (5 bases). With 5 bases removed from V and 11 bases from J, the gap between germline ends came to 15 bases. The CDR3 is made up of 12 amino acids. Germline values: CDR1 SGHVS, CDR2 FNYEAQ. The CDR3 here is CASSPLGGTAFF. The CDR3 DNA reads TGTGCCAGCAGCCCACTGGGGGGGACGGCTTTCTTT.

This chain uses TRBV5-1 with TRBJ2-1; 10 nucleotides line up with TRBD2. CDR3 length: 18 residues. The ends lost 1 base at V and 1 base at J; junction bases unmatched: 8. CDR1 SGHRS and CDR2 YFSETQ come from the germline V gene. CDR3 DNA sequence: TGCGCCAGCAGCTTGTTGCTAGCGGGAGAGGGATCCTACAATGAGCAGTTCTTC. Its protein is CASSLLLAGEGSYNEQFF.

The chain uses TRBV12-3 or TRBV12-4 and TRBJ2-3; D is ambiguous. The germline V and J ends were trimmed by 6 bases and 0 bases, with 4 bases remaining between them. The CDR3 has 12 amino acids. CDR3 protein: CASSHSTDTQYF. The CDR3 coding sequence is TGTGCCAGCAGCCATAGCACAGATACGCAGTATTTT.

In its sample, this clonotype was seen many times. The chain links TRBV29-1 to TRBJ2-2; 8 bases align to TRBD2. This CDR3 has 14 residues. Germline trimming cut 5 bases from V and 3 bases from J; bases unmatched to any gene: 5. The germline gives CDR1 SQVTM, CDR2 ANQGSEA. The CDR3 reads CSVLGAGDTGELFF. The CDR3, as DNA: TGCAGCGTTTTGGGAGCGGGAGACACCGGGGAGCTGTTTTTT.

This sequence joins TRBV6-5 and TRBJ2-3, with 7 positions matching TRBD2. J lost 3 bases, V lost 0 bases, and 9 bases had no gene match. CDR3 length: 17 residues. The germline V gene encodes CDR1 MNHEY and CDR2 SVGAGI. The CDR3 bases are TGTGCCAGCAGTTACTCTTTGGGCGGGAGTGAGACAGATACGCAGTATTTT. Translated: CASSYSLGGSETDTQYF.

This clonotype came up a few times. The chain joins TRBV4-3 to TRBJ2-3; 13 bases are a match to TRBD2. The CDR3 loop spans 16 amino acids. Germline CDR1 reads LGHNA; CDR2 reads YSLEER. J lost 4 bases, V lost 4 bases, and 5 bases had no gene match. The CDR3 spells CASSPWTSGSADTQYF. Written as DNA, the CDR3 is TGCGCCAGCAGCCCGTGGACTAGCGGGAGCGCAGATACGCAGTATTTT.

V and J are TRBV6-4 and TRBJ1-1, with D possibly being TRBD1 (6 bases). CDR1 is MRHNA, CDR2 SNTAGT, per germline. The CDR3 has 13 amino acids. V was shortened by 3 bases and J by 4 bases, with 9 bases between the two germline ends. The CDR3 loop is CASSDTGSTEAFF. The CDR3 coding sequence is TGTGCCAGCAGTGATACAGGGTCCACTGAAGCTTTCTTT.

The rearrangement joins TRBV6-2 or TRBV6-3 to TRBJ2-7; 7 bases match TRBD2. J lost 7 bases, V lost 5 bases, and 11 bases had no gene match. The CDR3 is made up of 14 amino acids. The V gene's germline CDR1 is MNHEY and CDR2 SVGEGT. The CDR3 loop reads CASSRSGDTREQYF. In nucleotides, the CDR3 is TGTGCCAGCAGTCGGAGCGGGGATACTAGGGAGCAGTACTTC.

This rearrangement joins TRBV9 to TRBJ2-1; D remains ambiguous. CDR3 length equals 13 residues. Germline loops: CDR1 SGDLS, CDR2 YYNGEE. Trimming removed 0 bases at V and 9 bases at J, with 10 bases between. CDR3 nucleotide sequence: TGTGCCAGCAGCGTAGGGATATCGGGTGAGCAGTTCTTC. It encodes CASSVGISGEQFF.

Only a few counts were recorded for this clonotype. This rearrangement joins TRBV29-1 to TRBJ2-7; no firm D call. The CDR3 runs to 11 residues. CDR1 and CDR2 from the germline V gene are SQVTM and ANQGSEA. The V end was cut by 4 bases, the J end by 7 bases, with 11 bases between. The CDR3 sequence: CSVVKATEQYF. The CDR3 DNA sequence: TGCAGCGTTGTGAAGGCTACGGAGCAGTACTTC.

The V gene is TRBV7-3, the J gene TRBJ2-1; 8 bases are shared with TRBD2. Germline V gene sequence: CDR1 SGHTA, CDR2 FQGTGA. There are 17 residues in the CDR3. Trimming removed 4 bases from V and 10 bases from J; junction bases left unmatched: 18. This CDR3 reads CASSSPIPGLGAAEQFF. DNA for the CDR3: TGTGCCAGCAGCTCACCTATTCCGGGACTAGGAGCAGCCGAGCAGTTCTTC.

A few counts support this clonotype. Here the CDR3 DNA reads TGTGCCAGCAGCCAACTACTTCAAGAGAACACTGAAGCTTTCTTT. This translates into CASSQLLQENTEAFF. The chain has TRBV4-2 and TRBJ1-1, with unresolved D. Trimming left V 2 bases short and J 1 base short, with 11 bases between. CDR1 is LGHNA and CDR2 is YNFKEQ in the germline V gene. The CDR3 has 15 amino acids.

This chain uses TRBV24-1 with TRBJ2-3, with 9 positions matching TRBD1. This CDR3 comprises 15 residues. V was clipped by 4 bases and J by 3 bases; unmatched bases: 4. Germline CDR1 is KGHDR and CDR2 is SFDVKD. CDR3 amino acids: CATSEQGASTDTQYF. The CDR3, as DNA: TGTGCCACCAGTGAACAGGGGGCGAGTACAGATACGCAGTATTTT.

The chain links TRBV27 to TRBJ1-2, with a possible D match to TRBD1 (5 bases). V lost 9 bases and J 0 bases, leaving 8 bases between the germline ends. This CDR3 contains 12 residues. Germline assignment: CDR1 MNHEY and CDR2 SMNVEV (reference sequence). The CDR3 DNA sequence: TGTGCCAGTGCGACAGCTAACTATGGCTACACCTTC. Amino acid sequence: CASATANYGYTF.

The chain uses TRBV6-5 and TRBJ1-1; D possibly corresponds to TRBD1 (5 bases). Trimming removed 2 bases at V and 9 bases at J, with 13 bases between. CDR3 length: 13 residues. The germline V gene has CDR1 MNHEY and CDR2 SVGAGI. CDR3 region: CASSYGTHQQAFF. The DNA for the CDR3 is TGTGCCAGCAGTTACGGGACCCACCAGCAAGCTTTCTTT.

This chain joins TRBV29-1 and TRBJ2-5; weak D call: TRBD1 (6 bases). Trimming removed 3 bases at V and 1 base at J, with 9 bases between. Germline loops: CDR1 SQVTM, CDR2 ANQGSEA. The CDR3 covers 13 residues. CDR3 bases: TGCAGCGTTGATAGGACAGCCCAAGAGACCCAGTACTTC. It is translated as CSVDRTAQETQYF.

The gene calls are TRBV19 and TRBJ2-2; 8 positions match TRBD1. The V segment lost 7 bases and the J segment 4 bases; nucleotides outside the gene matches: 11. Germline V gene lookup returns CDR1 LNHDA and CDR2 SQIVND (reference sequence). This CDR3 has 16 amino acids. CDR3 sequence reads: CASKRAWTGSTGELFF. CDR3 DNA: TGTGCCAGTAAGAGGGCCTGGACAGGGAGCACCGGGGAGCTGTTTTTT.

The CDR3 DNA follows: TGTGCCAGCAGCCCCAGAGACGGAGGGACCCCTGGGTACGAGCAGTACTTC. Protein sequence: CASSPRDGGTPGYEQYF. The chain carries TRBV7-9 and TRBJ2-7; D is perhaps TRBD2 (6 bases). The CDR3 is made up of 17 amino acids. Per the germline V gene, CDR1 is SEHNR and CDR2 is FQNEAQ (reference sequence). The V and J ends lost 5 bases and 4 bases respectively, with 24 bases between them.

This chain links TRBV5-1 with TRBJ1-3; perhaps TRBD1 as D (6 bases). There are 12 residues in the CDR3. V lost 9 bases and J 4 bases, leaving 11 bases between the germline ends. Germline loops: CDR1 SGHRS, CDR2 YFSETQ. The DNA of the CDR3 is TGCGCCACCGGACAGACCGGAAACACCATATATTTT. It yields the protein CATGQTGNTIYF.